A single sample gave rise to the 26 T cell receptor beta chains below, sequenced in a study of T cell responses to AZD1222 COVID-19 vaccine. Using immunoSEQ multiplex PCR, the repertoire was profiled, and TCRdb retains in-frame clones only, with some absent. The table includes roughly 150,000 clones, approximately 91% detected once. This specimen was peripheral blood, taken 28 days after the second AZD1222 dose. These receptors originate from an adult who received the AZD1222 COVID-19 vaccine.

In its sample, this clone was seen once. Other DNA sequences in this sample translate to the same CDR3. V is TRBV3-1 (or the pseudogene TRBV3-2) and J is TRBJ1-1, with D unresolved. The CDR3 is made up of 12 amino acids. Germline loops: CDR1 LGHDT, CDR2 YNNKEL (reference sequence). The V end lost 4 bases, the J end lost 3 bases, and 6 bases lay between the germline ends. The DNA of the CDR3 is TGTGCCAGCAGCCCCCGGGACACTGAAGCTTTCTTT. It codes for CASSPRDTEAFF.

The gene calls are TRBV7-9 and TRBJ2-4, with TRBD2 matching over 12 bases. Looked up from germline, CDR1 is SEHNR and CDR2 is FQNEAQ (reference sequence). V lost 5 bases and J lost 9; bases outside the gene matches: 17. This CDR3 has 18 amino acids. CDR3: CASSHQTSGGPQVAIQYF. The CDR3 region has the DNA TGTGCCAGCAGCCATCAGACTAGCGGGGGCCCCCAGGTAGCCATTCAGTACTTC.

The chain recombines TRBV7-9 with TRBJ2-3; TRBD2 matches 12 bases. The CDR3 consists of 16 residues. Germline CDR1 and CDR2: SEHNR and FQNEAQ (reference sequence). Unmatched junction bases numbered 3, after V lost 4 bases and J lost 1 base. DNA of the CDR3: TGTGCCAGCAGCTCGGGACTAGCGGGCCGCACAGATACGCAGTATTTT. Amino acids: CASSSGLAGRTDTQYF.

The chain employs TRBV27 and TRBJ2-2, with TRBD1 matching over 7 bases. Germline V gene sequence: CDR1 MNHEY, CDR2 SMNVEV (reference sequence). V dropped 5 bases and J dropped 4; count of bases not matched to a gene: 10. The CDR3 length is 16 residues. CDR3: CASSVQGVLVTGELFF. As DNA, the CDR3 is TGTGCCAGCAGTGTCCAGGGGGTCTTGGTCACCGGGGAGCTGTTTTTT.

This rearrangement joins TRBV6-5 to TRBJ1-1; perhaps TRBD1 as D (5 bases). V lost 7 bases and J lost 0, with 15 bases in between. Germline V gene lookup returns CDR1 MNHEY and CDR2 SVGAGI. The CDR3 loop spans 15 amino acids. The CDR3 here is CASTSGRQMNTEAFF. CDR3 DNA sequence: TGTGCCAGCACTTCGGGCCGACAGATGAACACTGAAGCTTTCTTT.

The chain has TRBV6-2 or TRBV6-3 and TRBJ2-5, with D unresolved. Between the trimmed V and J ends, which lost 6 bases and 5 bases, there was a span of 7 bases. In germline, CDR1 is MNHEY, CDR2 SVGEGT. This CDR3 region has 11 residues. Written as DNA, the CDR3 is TGTGCCAGCAGGTACGCGGAGACCCAGTACTTC. Residues: CASRYAETQYF.

This clone was seen a few times. In nucleotides, the CDR3 is TGTGCCAGTAGCCTGACAGACGATCAGCCCCAGCATTTT. Protein: CASSLTDDQPQHF. The chain joins TRBV19 to TRBJ1-5; the D gene is possibly TRBD1 (5 bases). The CDR3 is 13 amino acids. V dropped 6 bases and J dropped 5 bases, with 11 bases sitting between them. CDR1 LNHDA and CDR2 SQIVND come from the germline V gene (reference sequence).

This rearrangement joins TRBV5-1 to TRBJ2-7; 10 nucleotides match TRBD2. The CDR3 is made up of 17 amino acids. The junction had 14 bases not matched to a gene; V was cut back by 3 bases and J by 5 bases. From germline, CDR1 is SGHRS and CDR2 YFSETQ. In DNA, the CDR3 is TGCGCCAGCAGCTCTACCGTGAGCGGGAGGGGTTCCCACGAGCAGTACTTC. It yields the protein CASSSTVSGRGSHEQYF. Full variable domain (rest looked up from reference TRBV5-1 and TRBJ2-7): KAGVTQTPRYLIKTRGQQVTLSCSPISGHRSVSWYQQTPGQGLQFLFEYFSETQRNKGNFPGRFSGRQFSNSRSEMNVSTLELGDSALYLCASSSTVSGRGSHEQYFGPGTRLTVT.

This clone was observed a few times. The V gene is TRBV7-9, the J gene TRBJ2-7; a weak D match, TRBD2 (5 bases). V lost 10 bases, J lost 5 bases, and 15 bases lay in between. CDR1 SEHNR and CDR2 FQNEAQ come from the germline V gene (reference sequence). The CDR3 is made up of 12 amino acids. Here the CDR3 DNA reads TGTGCCACCTCCTCGAGGGCCAACGAGCAGTACTTC. Its translation: CATSSRANEQYF.

Only a few counts were recorded for this clone. The chain couples TRBV5-4 to TRBJ2-7, with D maybe TRBD2 (7 bases). The V and J ends lost 0 bases and 6 bases respectively, with 16 bases between them. CDR3 size: 15 residues. The germline gives CDR1 SGHNT, CDR2 YYREEE (reference sequence). The CDR3 here is CASSLVSGGAGEQYF. The DNA of the CDR3 is TGTGCCAGCAGCTTGGTCAGTGGGGGGGCCGGCGAGCAGTACTTC.

This clone has just one count. The rearrangement uses TRBV5-1 and TRBJ2-3, with a possible D match to TRBD2 (6 bases). CDR1 is SGHRS and CDR2 is YFSETQ in the germline V gene. The V and J ends lost 0 bases and 4 bases respectively, with 12 bases between them. The CDR3 consists of 15 residues. CDR3 protein: CASSLEPSEADTQYF. The CDR3 region has the DNA TGCGCCAGCAGCTTGGAGCCTAGCGAGGCAGATACGCAGTATTTT.

For the CDR3, the DNA is TGTGCCAGCAGCTTAGGGGGACTAGCATCCACAGATACGCAGTATTTT. Amino acid sequence: CASSLGGLASTDTQYF. V is TRBV7-7 and J is TRBJ2-3; TRBD2 aligns across 9 bases. The CDR3 is 16 amino acids. V was pared by 1 base and J by 2 bases, with 4 bases of the junction left unmatched. Germline CDR1 reads SSHAT; CDR2 reads FNYEAQ (reference sequence).

The gene calls are TRBV5-1 and TRBJ2-2, with D perhaps matching TRBD1 (6 bases). Germline CDR1 and CDR2: SGHRS and YFSETQ. Deletions cut 5 bases from V and 0 bases from J, with 14 bases between. CDR3 length: 16 amino acids. The CDR3, as DNA: TGCGCCAGCAGTCCCAGGGGCCCTGCGAACACCGGGGAGCTGTTTTTT. Its translation is CASSPRGPANTGELFF.

The rearrangement uses TRBV2 and TRBJ1-4; 8 bases agree with TRBD1. V lost 6 bases, J lost 5 bases, and 8 bases stayed unmatched. This CDR3 region has 15 residues. The germline gives CDR1 SNHLY, CDR2 FYNNEI. This chain's CDR3 is CASSFTQGDNEKLFF. For the CDR3, the DNA is TGTGCCAGCAGCTTTACACAGGGGGACAATGAAAAACTGTTTTTT.

The genes are TRBV3-1 (or the pseudogene TRBV3-2) and TRBJ1-3; D gene unclear. Germline CDR1 reads LGHDT; CDR2 reads YNNKEL (reference sequence). Deletions cut 1 base from V and 0 bases from J, with 10 bases between. The CDR3 loop spans 16 amino acids. CDR3 in amino acids: CASSQGSASSGNTIYF. The CDR3 coding sequence is TGTGCCAGCAGCCAAGGTTCGGCCTCCTCTGGAAACACCATATATTTT.

The chain joins TRBV5-3 to TRBJ2-7; D might be TRBD2 (5 bases). TRBV5-3 is sorted into the ORF group, with uncertain function. This CDR3 spans 18 amino acids. V dropped 3 bases and J dropped 4 bases, with 26 bases sitting between them. The CDR3 is CARSSSRPHGVFAYEQYF. CDR3 coding DNA: TGTGCCAGAAGCTCATCGAGACCTCACGGGGTTTTTGCGTACGAGCAGTACTTC.

This clone was seen once. CDR3: CAWSVQNTGELFF. DNA for the CDR3: TGTGCCTGGAGTGTTCAGAACACCGGGGAGCTGTTTTTT. This rearrangement joins TRBV30 to TRBJ2-2, with unresolved D. The CDR3 runs 13 residues. In germline, CDR1 is GTSNPN, CDR2 SVGIG (reference sequence). Trimming removed 0 bases from V and 1 base from J, with 3 bases in between.

V usage is TRBV3-1 (or the pseudogene TRBV3-2) and J usage is TRBJ2-5; 12 bases map to TRBD2. V was pared by 0 bases and J by 7 bases, with 6 bases of the junction left unmatched. Germline-derived CDR1 and CDR2 are LGHDT and YNNKEL (reference sequence). The CDR3 contains 16 residues. CDR3 in amino acids: CASSQESSGGAMTQYF. The CDR3 bases are TGTGCCAGCAGCCAAGAGTCTAGCGGGGGGGCGATGACCCAGTACTTC.

The chain joins TRBV5-4 to TRBJ2-2, with a tentative D call TRBD2 (6 bases). V was clipped by 0 bases and J by 6 bases, with 12 bases between them. Germline assignment: CDR1 SGHNT and CDR2 YYREEE (reference sequence). The CDR3 is 15 amino acids. The CDR3 DNA is TGTGCCAGCAGCTTGGTATCATGGGGGGCCGGGGAGCTGTTTTTT. Its translation is CASSLVSWGAGELFF.

V is TRBV7-9 and J is TRBJ2-3; D is uncertain. Germline CDR1 reads SEHNR; CDR2 reads FQNEAQ (reference sequence). There are 14 residues in the CDR3. Between the trimmed V and J ends, which lost 7 bases and 0 bases, there was a span of 11 bases. CDR3 sequence reads: CASTKASSTDTQYF. CDR3 bases: TGTGCCAGCACCAAAGCCTCTAGCACAGATACGCAGTATTTT.

Written as DNA, the CDR3 is TGTGCCAGCAACCATCCCCCGGCCAAGGCAAGCTACGAGCAGTACTTC. Amino acids: CASNHPPAKASYEQYF. V is TRBV7-2 and J is TRBJ2-7; D gene unclear. Looked up from germline, CDR1 is SGHTA and CDR2 is FQGNSA. The CDR3 runs 16 residues. Deletions cut 7 bases from V and 3 bases from J, with 22 bases between.

The chain has TRBV30 and TRBJ1-4; 9 bases line up with TRBD1. This CDR3 region has 18 residues. V was clipped by 0 bases and J by 0 bases; unmatched bases: 8. The V gene's germline CDR1 is GTSNPN and CDR2 SVGIG (reference sequence). The CDR3: CAWSVMTGGTSTNEKLFF. The CDR3 DNA sequence: TGTGCCTGGAGTGTGATGACAGGGGGGACGTCAACTAATGAAAAACTGTTTTTT.

The chain combines TRBV5-6 with TRBJ1-5; D gene ambiguous. In germline, CDR1 is SGHDT, CDR2 YYEEEE. The CDR3 runs 18 residues. Between the trimmed V and J ends, which lost 0 bases and 3 bases, there was a span of 19 bases. This CDR3 reads CASSLGILVGGPNQPQHF. In DNA, the CDR3 is TGTGCCAGCAGCTTGGGGATCCTGGTGGGAGGGCCCAATCAGCCCCAGCATTTT.

This clone is a singleton in its sample. The V gene is TRBV6-5, the J gene TRBJ1-1; weak D call: TRBD1 (6 bases). Germline V gene lookup returns CDR1 MNHEY and CDR2 SVGAGI. V shed 4 bases and J shed 5 bases, with 14 bases lying between them. There are 14 residues in the CDR3. The CDR3 sequence is CASSSRDMRTEAFF. The DNA of the CDR3 is TGTGCCAGCAGTTCGCGGGACATGAGGACTGAAGCTTTCTTT.

The genes are TRBV19 and TRBJ2-2, with TRBD2 matching over 13 bases. The ends lost 7 bases at V and 6 bases at J; junction bases unmatched: 11. Germline V lookup: CDR1 LNHDA, CDR2 SQIVND (reference sequence). CDR3 size: 17 residues. The CDR3 is CASKGLAGVGSAGELFF. The DNA for the CDR3 is TGTGCCAGTAAAGGACTAGCGGGAGTAGGGTCGGCCGGGGAGCTGTTTTTT.

The chain links TRBV5-1 to TRBJ1-1; maybe TRBD1 (6 bases). Per germline, CDR1 SGHRS and CDR2 YFSETQ. Trimming removed 0 bases at V and 1 base at J, with 13 bases between. There are 16 residues in the CDR3. CDR3 region: CASSLEGGGSNTEAFF. In DNA form, the CDR3 reads TGCGCCAGCAGCTTGGAGGGGGGAGGGTCGAACACTGAAGCTTTCTTT.